This T cell receptor (beta chain) was documented in a study of PD-1 blockade in classical Hodgkin lymphoma. The method was immunoSEQ multiplex PCR; TCRdb's version includes in-frame clones alone and lacks a portion of them. The sample yields under 65,000 clones, 85% to 90% seen once. Germline V gene data show CDR1 as SGHTA and CDR2 as FQGTGA. The CDR3 contains 14 residues. The J segment lost 2 bases and the V segment lost 5 bases, leaving 4 bases of the junction unmatched. There was relapse after autologous stem cell transplantation in every patient, and there was variation in brentuximab vedotin exposure.

Sequenced material: peripheral blood mononuclear cells (PBMCs), taken at baseline. The TCR sequence derives from a human donor with classical Hodgkin lymphoma. V gene TRBV7-3 combines with J gene TRBJ2-3; 7 nucleotides align to TRBD2. The CDR3, as DNA: TGTGCCAGCAGCCCAAGCGGGACCACAGATACGCAGTATTTT. This codes for CASSPSGTTDTQYF.